One T cell receptor beta chain is described in this entry. The sample belongs to a study of siplizumab effects on memory and regulatory T cells. CDR1 and CDR2 from the germline V gene are MNHEY and SMNVEV (reference sequence). The CDR3 is made up of 14 amino acids. Trimming removed 6 bases from V and 0 bases from J, with 12 bases in between. The protocol was immunoSEQ multiplex PCR, while the TCRdb copy is restricted to in-frame clones and leaves out a portion. The sample has approximately 50,000 clones; more than 85% are singletons. The J gene is TRBJ2-7, the V gene TRBV27; D possibly corresponds to TRBD1 (6 bases). The sample was CD8+ T cells sorted from blood. The TCR originated in a human donor in good health. CDR3 in amino acids: CASRIGGNSYEQYF. The CDR3 DNA reads TGTGCCAGCAGGATAGGGGGAAACTCCTACGAGCAGTACTTC.